One sample yielded the 13 T cell receptor beta chains listed below, sequenced in a study of shared clonotypes between healthy human individuals. Profiled with immunoSEQ multiplex PCR; TCRdb holds only in-frame clones, not every one. The data contain about 2,200,000 clones, about 93% of them singletons. CD8 cells regarded as naive lacked CD45RO, were positively chosen for CCR7, and omitted terminally differentiated effector memory CD45RA+ cells. Sequenced input: naive CD8+ T cells from PBMCs. Receptors originate from a man younger than 35 in good health. Some clones in this sample may be carry-over from other donors' samples.

J is TRBJ2-7 and V is TRBV13; 11 nucleotides match TRBD2. The J segment lost 2 bases and the V segment lost 7 bases, leaving 4 bases of the junction unmatched. The CDR3 loop spans 14 amino acids. CDR1 and CDR2 from the germline V gene are PRHDT and FYEKMQ (reference sequence). The CDR3 DNA reads TGTGCCAGCATCATAGCGGGAGGGACCTACGAGCAGTACTTC. Amino acid sequence: CASIIAGGTYEQYF.

This clone has only one observation. The rearrangement uses TRBV29-1 and TRBJ2-1; D is unresolved. Per the germline V gene, CDR1 is SQVTM and CDR2 is ANQGSEA. This CDR3 has 11 residues. V was clipped by 4 bases and J by 8 bases, with 9 bases between them. This chain's CDR3 is CSVVRAYEQFF. In nucleotides, the CDR3 is TGCAGCGTTGTGCGTGCTTATGAGCAGTTCTTC.

The chain links TRBV11-2 to TRBJ2-7, with a tentative D call TRBD2 (5 bases). From germline, CDR1 is SGHAT and CDR2 FQNNGV. The CDR3 covers 14 residues. Trimming took 5 bases from V and 3 from J, leaving 14 bases between them. The CDR3 nucleotides are TGTGCCAGCAGCATTAGACTAAATCTCTACGAGCAGTACTTC. The encoded protein is CASSIRLNLYEQYF.

The chain has TRBV6-1 and TRBJ1-6; 9 nucleotides agree with TRBD1. CDR3 length: 15 residues. The junction had 7 bases not matched to a gene; V was cut back by 3 bases and J by 10 bases. Germline values: CDR1 MNHNS, CDR2 SASEGT. The CDR3 DNA sequence: TGTGCCAGCAGTGACCCGGGACAGGGCCACTCACCCCTCCACTTT. This gives the protein CASSDPGQGHSPLHF.

V gene TRBV9 combines with J gene TRBJ2-7; 7 positions agree with TRBD2. Germline V lookup: CDR1 SGDLS, CDR2 YYNGEE. The CDR3 contains 14 residues. Trimming removed 2 bases from V and 4 bases from J; junction bases left unmatched: 6. CDR3 coding DNA: TGTGCCAGCAGCGTCCAGGACGGGGGGTACGAGCAGTACTTC. As protein: CASSVQDGGYEQYF.

V usage is TRBV7-9 and J usage is TRBJ2-7; TRBD1 matches 8 bases. Germline V lookup: CDR1 SEHNR, CDR2 FQNEAQ (reference sequence). Germline trimming cut 3 bases from V and 3 bases from J; bases unmatched to any gene: 4. The CDR3 is 14 amino acids. The CDR3 DNA sequence: TGTGCCAGCAGCTTCGGACAGGGAAGCTACGAGCAGTACTTC. Amino acid sequence: CASSFGQGSYEQYF.

The chain joins TRBV5-1 to TRBJ2-1, with TRBD1 matching 8 bases. The CDR3 is made up of 15 amino acids. Germline CDR1 SGHRS, CDR2 YFSETQ. V lost 4 bases and J lost 5; bases outside the gene matches: 8. The CDR3 bases are TGCGCCAGCAGCGAACGACAGGGGACCAACAATGAGCAGTTCTTC. This translates into CASSERQGTNNEQFF.

J is TRBJ2-3 and V is TRBV7-2; TRBD1 might be the D (6 bases). Per germline, CDR1 SGHTA and CDR2 FQGNSA. V gave up 6 bases and J gave up 3 bases, with 19 bases separating them. CDR3 size: 16 residues. In DNA form, the CDR3 reads TGTGCCAGCAGTTTTGGGACATGGCCCTCTACAGATACGCAGTATTTT. It encodes CASSFGTWPSTDTQYF.

The CDR3 reads CASSSPGTGGTGELFF. CDR3 sequence (DNA): TGTGCCAGCAGCTCGCCCGGGACAGGGGGCACCGGGGAGCTGTTTTTT. The chain has TRBV7-9 and TRBJ2-2, with 11 bases identical to TRBD1. V gave up 4 bases and J gave up 4 bases; unmatched junction bases: 5. CDR3 length equals 16 residues. Per germline, CDR1 SEHNR and CDR2 FQNEAQ (reference sequence).

The chain employs TRBV11-2 and TRBJ2-5; 9 nucleotides agree with TRBD2. Looked up from germline, CDR1 is SGHAT and CDR2 is FQNNGV. V dropped 6 bases and J dropped 5; count of bases not matched to a gene: 7. The CDR3 is 14 residues long. CDR3 in DNA: TGTGCCAGCAGAAAAGCGGGAGGTCGGGAGACCCAGTACTTC. It yields the protein CASRKAGGRETQYF.

This clone was found a few times. The chain carries TRBV5-4 and TRBJ1-2; D remains unclear. Trimming shortened V by 4 bases and J by 6 bases, and 10 bases separated the two germline ends. The V gene's germline CDR1 is SGHNT and CDR2 YYREEE (reference sequence). CDR3 length equals 12 residues. The CDR3 DNA reads TGTGCCAGCAGCCCTCGCGGGGATGGCTACACCTTC. It codes for CASSPRGDGYTF.

The rearrangement links TRBV6-1 to TRBJ1-2; D ambiguous. Germline V gene data show CDR1 as MNHNS and CDR2 as SASEGT. Trimming took 2 bases from V and 3 from J, leaving 10 bases between them. This CDR3 has 14 amino acids. The CDR3 nucleotides read TGTGCCAGCAGTGAACTCAGGACCGACTATGGCTACACCTTC. Amino acids: CASSELRTDYGYTF.

In its sample, this clone was seen once. The chain uses TRBV27 and TRBJ2-7; 11 bases fit TRBD2. Germline V lookup: CDR1 MNHEY, CDR2 SMNVEV (reference sequence). This CDR3 is built from 19 residues. The V gene end was trimmed by 5 bases and the J gene end by 1 base; junction bases not matched to a gene: 16. This chain's CDR3 is CASSPRPGLSGRGSYEQYF. The CDR3 coding sequence is TGTGCCAGCAGTCCCCGCCCCGGACTTAGCGGGAGGGGGTCCTACGAGCAGTACTTC.